This TCR beta chain emerged from a study of OX40 agonist ivuxolimab in advanced cancers. Findings and limits, study-wide: Among patients with partial responses at 0.1-3.0 mg/kg, clonal expansion was among the lowest.

Details on this clone: Its antigen is currently unknown.

Trimming cost V 6 bases and J 0 bases, with 12 bases left between them. CDR1 is MNHNS, CDR2 SASEGT, per germline. CDR3 length: 14 amino acids. Assay: immunoSEQ multiplex PCR; the TCRdb copy retains only in-frame clones and omits some. The sample yields 65,000 to 95,000 clones, around 90% seen once. This chain uses TRBV6-1 with TRBJ2-7, with D possibly called TRBD1 or TRBD2 (6 bases each). The TCR sequence derives from an adult with an advanced solid tumor such as melanoma, head and neck, liver or kidney cancer. The input for sequencing was CD4+ or CD8+ T cells sorted from blood, taken in a trial of the OX40 agonist ivuxolimab. The CDR3 coding sequence is TGTGCCAGCAGGGACGGGGGCAGCTCCTACGAGCAGTACTTC. Translated: CASRDGGSSYEQYF.